Sequencing of this T cell receptor (beta chain) was carried out in a study of blood T cell repertoires in COVID-19. Overall study context: The United States, Italy and Spain provided the acute and convalescent COVID-19 samples. In each case, the material was cDNA or gDNA derived from T cells, B-cell-depleted T cells, or PBMCs.

The repertoire was sequenced with immunoSEQ multiplex PCR; TCRdb's copy has only in-frame clones and lacks some. The sample comprises around 150,000 clones, around 84% of which are singletons, and around 2.1% rests with the top ten. This clone was counted once. V lost 0 bases to trimming and J lost 7 bases, with 11 bases between them. CDR1 and CDR2 from the germline V gene are SGHNT and YYREEE (reference sequence). This CDR3 spans 13 amino acids. The clonotype was recovered from a man aged 65-85 years with acute or convalescent COVID-19. The source material was peripheral blood. The J gene is TRBJ2-7, the V gene TRBV5-4; no definite D call. In nucleotides, the CDR3 is TGTGCCAGCAGCTTGGACATTTGGCGGGAGCAGTACTTC. Amino acid sequence: CASSLDIWREQYF.